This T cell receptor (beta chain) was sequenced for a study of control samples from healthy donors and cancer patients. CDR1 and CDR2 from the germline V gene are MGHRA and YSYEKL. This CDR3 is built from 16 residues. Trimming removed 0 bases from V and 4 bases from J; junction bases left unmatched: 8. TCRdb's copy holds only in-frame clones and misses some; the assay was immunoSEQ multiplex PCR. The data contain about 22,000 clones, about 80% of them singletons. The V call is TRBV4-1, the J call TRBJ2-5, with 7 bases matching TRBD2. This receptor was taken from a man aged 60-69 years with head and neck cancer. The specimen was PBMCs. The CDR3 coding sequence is TGCGCCAGCAGCCAAGATAGGGAGGGAGACACAGAGACCCAGTACTTC. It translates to CASSQDREGDTETQYF.